The subject of this entry is one TCR beta chain. Its matching antigen is unknown. The data originate from a study of OX40 agonist ivuxolimab in advanced cancers. About the study: Patients with prior anti-PD-1, anti-PD-L1 or anti-CTLA-4 therapy were eligible; roughly 41% had some. Study-wide results and limits: Dosing at 0.1 to 3.0 mg/kg was accompanied by clonal expansion of CD4+ and CD8+ blood T cells by week 6. Averaged across samples, CD8+ T cells carried more expanded clones than CD4+ did.

Profiled with immunoSEQ multiplex PCR; TCRdb holds only in-frame clones, not every one. The data show under 80,000 clones, approximately 81% seen once. CDR3 length: 15 amino acids. The V gene end was trimmed by 2 bases and the J gene end by 5 bases; junction bases not matched to a gene: 8. Germline V gene data show CDR1 as LNHNV and CDR2 as YYDKDF (reference sequence). Sequencing was performed on CD4+ or CD8+ T cells sorted from blood, taken in a trial of the OX40 agonist ivuxolimab. This chain uses TRBV15 with TRBJ2-5; TRBD1 agrees at 7 bases. The source of this sequence is an adult with an advanced solid tumor such as melanoma, head and neck, liver or kidney cancer. The CDR3 DNA reads as TGTGCCACCAGCAGAAGACAGGGAAGGGGGGAGACCCAGTACTTC. Protein: CATSRRQGRGETQYF.